A selection of T cell receptor beta chains follows, all from one sample in a study of cytomegalovirus exposure and HLA in healthy donors. Generated by immunoSEQ multiplex PCR, the TCRdb table keeps only in-frame clones and is missing some. Seen here are roughly 110,000 clones, about four fifths observed once, and the top ten hold roughly 6.5%. Sequencing input: PBMCs. Every receptor here comes from a woman between 45 and 60 years old in good health and CMV-seropositive. CDR3s include the opening cysteine and the closing phenylalanine or tryptophan. A D gene is named only where the DNA matches it firmly. Clone size is shown for a subset of rows, as once, few, many or a class of expanded clone.

clone size,D gene,J gene,V gene,CDR3 protein,CDR3 DNA
.,.,TRBJ1-6,TRBV18,CASSPRGASYNSPLHF,TGTGCCAGCTCACCCCGGGGAGCGTCGTATAATTCACCCCTCCACTTT
once,.,TRBJ1-1,TRBV6-1,CASSEWGEITEAFF,TGTGCCAGCAGTGAGTGGGGCGAAATAACTGAAGCTTTCTTT
.,.,TRBJ1-1,TRBV6-1,CASSAIRTDTGAFF,TGTGCCAGCAGTGCCATTAGGACAGACACCGGAGCTTTCTTT
.,.,TRBJ2-6,TRBV7-9,CANPHRLSGANVLTF,TGTGCCAACCCACACCGTTTATCTGGGGCCAACGTCCTGACTTTC
.,TRBD1,TRBJ1-2,TRBV30,CAWSPDRAMGGYTF,TGTGCCTGGAGTCCCGACAGGGCGATGGGTGGCTACACCTTC
.,.,TRBJ2-6,TRBV14,CASSLSLRMGRGANVLTF,TGTGCCAGCAGCCTCAGCCTGAGGATGGGGCGTGGGGCCAACGTCCTGACTTTC
.,.,TRBJ1-2,TRBV9,CASSVSEGWQGGGYTF,TGTGCCAGCAGCGTATCAGAAGGGTGGCAGGGTGGTGGCTACACCTTC
.,.,TRBJ1-2,TRBV15,CATSRAGREGVEYYGYTF,TGTGCCACCAGCAGAGCGGGGCGGGAGGGAGTAGAGTACTATGGCTACACCTTC
few,.,TRBJ1-5,TRBV19,CASSIGQGGQPQHF,TGTGCCAGTAGTATAGGGCAGGGAGGACAGCCCCAGCATTTT
.,.,TRBJ1-3,TRBV5-1,CASSLAGWGGASSGNTIYF,TGCGCCAGCAGCTTGGCCGGTTGGGGAGGGGCCAGCTCTGGAAACACCATATATTTT
once,.,TRBJ2-7,TRBV25-1,CASSGAGKSYEQYF,TGTGCCAGCAGTGGGGCGGGAAAATCCTACGAGCAGTACTTC
.,.,TRBJ2-5,TRBV7-9,CSSSLGGASVVQYF,TGTTCCAGCAGTTTAGGAGGAGCTTCGGTCGTCCAGTACTTC
.,.,TRBJ1-2,TRBV13,CASSLTRYGYTF,TGTGCCAGCAGCTTAACTCGGTATGGCTACACCTTC
.,TRBD1,TRBJ2-1,TRBV27,CASSSRQGSYNEQFF,TGTGCCAGCAGTTCCCGACAGGGGTCCTACAATGAGCAGTTCTTC
.,.,TRBJ2-7,TRBV19,CASSPQGIRISEQYF,TGTGCCAGTAGTCCTCAGGGAATTCGGATAAGCGAGCAGTACTTC
once,TRBD1,TRBJ1-1,TRBV18,CASSRKWTGVKDTEAFF,TGTGCCAGCTCACGAAAATGGACAGGGGTAAAGGACACTGAAGCTTTCTTT
.,.,TRBJ1-1,TRBV18,CASSPLSHLNTEAFF,TGTGCCAGCTCACCACTATCTCACCTAAACACTGAAGCTTTCTTT
.,.,TRBJ2-5,TRBV29-1,CSVQELGETQYF,TGCAGCGTTCAAGAACTAGGGGAGACCCAGTACTTC
.,TRBD2,TRBJ2-2,TRBV7-2,CASSLGGGGELFF,TGTGCCAGCAGCTTGGGGGGGGGCGGGGAGCTGTTTTTT
.,.,TRBJ1-5,TRBV7-8,CASSLGGGDQPQHF,TGTGCCAGCAGCTTAGGCGGGGGGGATCAGCCCCAGCATTTT
.,.,TRBJ2-6,TRBV7-3,CASSPTALTGTGANVLTF,TGTGCCAGCAGCCCCACCGCGCTAACAGGGACTGGGGCCAACGTCCTGACTTTC
once,TRBD1,TRBJ1-2,TRBV7-9,CASSPPGTGGGYTF,TGTGCCAGCAGCCCACCCGGGACAGGGGGCGGCTACACCTTC
.,TRBD1,TRBJ1-2,TRBV6-9,CASSYSKGTGGHGYTF,TGTGCCAGCAGTTATTCGAAGGGGACAGGGGGCCATGGCTACACCTTC
.,.,TRBJ2-3,TRBV15,CATSRPQDPTTDTQYF,TGTGCCACCAGCAGGCCTCAGGATCCGACTACGGATACGCAGTATTTT
.,.,TRBJ1-1,TRBV7-9,CSSSLSGHLNTEAFF,TGTTCCAGCAGCTTATCCGGACATCTTAACACTGAAGCTTTCTTT
.,TRBD2,TRBJ2-1,TRBV4-2,CASSQVVAGGNSYNEQFF,TGTGCCAGCAGCCAAGTTGTAGCGGGGGGTAACTCCTACAATGAGCAGTTCTTC
.,.,TRBJ1-2,TRBV19,CASRNSRWADSGDNGYTF,TGTGCCAGCCGTAACAGCCGATGGGCGGACAGCGGGGACAATGGCTACACCTTC